This T cell receptor (beta chain) was documented in a study of blood T cell repertoires in COVID-19. Study background: Sources were T cells, B-cell-depleted T cells, or PBMCs; the material itself was cDNA or gDNA.

Participants were aged roughly 18 to 89 years, lived in some 23 US areas, and enrolled virtually. Cohorts were assigned according to the clinical history that participants reported. This CDR3 contains 17 residues. V lost 2 bases and J lost 3; bases outside the gene matches: 12. The germline V gene encodes CDR1 MNHEY and CDR2 SMNVEV (reference sequence). How the authors handled the data: The authors estimated nucleated cell counts from reference gene primer amplification. Sequenced by immunoSEQ multiplex PCR; TCRdb stores in-frame clones only, minus some. From that table come the V and J calls and clone size; the DNA was used to work out D and trimming. Of around 200,000 clones in the sample, around 91% were seen once.

The sequenced sample consisted of PBMCs or T cells enriched from blood (not recorded which). V usage is TRBV27 and J usage is TRBJ1-1, with 7 bases that match TRBD1. This sequence was found in a woman aged 18-29 years who had recovered from COVID-19. CDR3 sequence reads: CASSLLGRGVRDTEAFF. In nucleotides, the CDR3 is TGTGCCAGCAGTTTACTGGGCAGGGGGGTAAGGGACACTGAAGCTTTCTTT.